The rows below give T cell receptor beta chains drawn from one sample of a study of tumor-infiltrating lymphocytes in primary liver carcinoma. TCRdb used MiXCR to reprocess the multiplex PCR reads, holding one entry per CDR3 protein. The repertoire holds around 330,000 distinct CDR3 sequences, with roughly 60% as singletons. The sample consisted of peripheral blood. The source of these receptors is a young woman with primary liver carcinoma and hepatitis B virus infection. Each CDR3 is given with its conserved first and last residue. Each record gives: CDR3 protein, CDR3 length, V gene.

CDR3 protein: CASSQDSAGNNEQFF; CDR3 length: 15; V gene: TRBV4-2
CDR3 protein: CASSLDVGFGADTQYF; CDR3 length: 16; V gene: TRBV5-4
CDR3 protein: CASSPRTSGTRLTNEQFF; CDR3 length: 18; V gene: TRBV5-6
CDR3 protein: CASSQEKVTMNTEAFF; CDR3 length: 16; V gene: TRBV4-3
CDR3 protein: CASSRQGRENVQYF; CDR3 length: 14; V gene: TRBV11-2
CDR3 protein: CASSVSTGGSKELFF; CDR3 length: 15; V gene: TRBV25-1
CDR3 protein: CASSYSRGTSGKLLNTGELFF; CDR3 length: 21; V gene: TRBV6-2/TRBV6-3
CDR3 protein: CASPGGRVLTDTQYF; CDR3 length: 15; V gene: TRBV7-2
CDR3 protein: CASSLLTMQSPLHF; CDR3 length: 14; V gene: TRBV7-8
CDR3 protein: CAWRRQGVGTYEQHF; CDR3 length: 15; V gene: TRBV30
CDR3 protein: CASSVGQALQETQYF; CDR3 length: 15; V gene: TRBV9
CDR3 protein: CASSPTGGYNYGYTF; CDR3 length: 15; V gene: TRBV4-2
CDR3 protein: CVGTLYEGSSYNEQFF; CDR3 length: 16; V gene: TRBV11-2
CDR3 protein: CASGQGQGGYGYAF; CDR3 length: 14; V gene: TRBV4-1
CDR3 protein: CASGDGPTPQFF; CDR3 length: 12; V gene: TRBV6-2/TRBV6-3
CDR3 protein: CSVDDRQGSTDTQYF; CDR3 length: 15; V gene: TRBV29-1
CDR3 protein: CASSQELLESGELFF; CDR3 length: 15; V gene: TRBV4-2
CDR3 protein: CASRTASGTDYTGELFF; CDR3 length: 17; V gene: TRBV7-8
CDR3 protein: CASSMREVTGANVLTF; CDR3 length: 16; V gene: TRBV12-3/TRBV12-4
CDR3 protein: CASSLGGRSTDTQCF; CDR3 length: 15; V gene: TRBV11-2
CDR3 protein: CASSFGWGLAVEQYF; CDR3 length: 15; V gene: TRBV7-9
CDR3 protein: CSVEGRDRGLYEQFF; CDR3 length: 15; V gene: TRBV29-1
CDR3 protein: CASSYSAGLNTEAFF; CDR3 length: 15; V gene: TRBV6-5
CDR3 protein: CASRGDRFNHGYTF; CDR3 length: 14; V gene: TRBV6-5
CDR3 protein: CSALTSGSGGELFF; CDR3 length: 14; V gene: TRBV20-1
CDR3 protein: CASSQDGGNRGVGNYGYTF; CDR3 length: 19; V gene: TRBV4-3
CDR3 protein: CASRRIITDTQYF; CDR3 length: 13; V gene: TRBV19
CDR3 protein: CASKGGLNQPQHF; CDR3 length: 13; V gene: TRBV6-1
CDR3 protein: CSVWGGTSGANEQFF; CDR3 length: 15; V gene: TRBV29-1
CDR3 protein: CASSQDPISGEKLFF; CDR3 length: 15; V gene: TRBV4-1
CDR3 protein: CASSLEGGAEAFF; CDR3 length: 13; V gene: TRBV7-9
CDR3 protein: CVSSQGFTSGRYERFF; CDR3 length: 16; V gene: TRBV4-1
CDR3 protein: CASSRDSSAMSTEAFF; CDR3 length: 16; V gene: TRBV4-2
CDR3 protein: CASSYLSSGANVLTF; CDR3 length: 15; V gene: TRBV6-2/TRBV6-3
CDR3 protein: CASSFGIAPGQPQHF; CDR3 length: 15; V gene: TRBV12-3/TRBV12-4
CDR3 protein: CASSSLGFTEAFF; CDR3 length: 13; V gene: TRBV11-2
CDR3 protein: CAVSPQAESPLHF; CDR3 length: 13; V gene: TRBV10-3
CDR3 protein: CASSQTGTSGYNEQFF; CDR3 length: 16; V gene: TRBV14
CDR3 protein: CSVLRDEQYF; CDR3 length: 10; V gene: TRBV29-1
CDR3 protein: CASSYSPRVAFYEQYF; CDR3 length: 16; V gene: TRBV6-2/TRBV6-3
CDR3 protein: CASSEQGGRTYEQYF; CDR3 length: 15; V gene: TRBV25-1
CDR3 protein: CASSLSGRRLDEQYF; CDR3 length: 15; V gene: TRBV11-2
CDR3 protein: CASSQDQFRLTTEAFF; CDR3 length: 16; V gene: TRBV4-3
CDR3 protein: CASRKNREGAGELFF; CDR3 length: 15; V gene: TRBV6-1
CDR3 protein: CSVRTSGAGDTQYF; CDR3 length: 14; V gene: TRBV29-1
CDR3 protein: CASSEIGRAERYTF; CDR3 length: 14; V gene: TRBV6-1
CDR3 protein: CASSTRWGVAPPGTQYF; CDR3 length: 17; V gene: TRBV6-1
CDR3 protein: CASRNTGNTGELFF; CDR3 length: 14; V gene: TRBV6-2/TRBV6-3
CDR3 protein: CASSPWIGSYEQYF; CDR3 length: 14; V gene: TRBV13
CDR3 protein: CASSPQGGSQPQHF; CDR3 length: 14; V gene: TRBV5-1
CDR3 protein: CASSWARDTEAFF; CDR3 length: 13; V gene: TRBV5-5
CDR3 protein: CASSDLIERSGELFF; CDR3 length: 15; V gene: TRBV2
CDR3 protein: CASSLGGARRPQHF; CDR3 length: 14; V gene: TRBV5-6